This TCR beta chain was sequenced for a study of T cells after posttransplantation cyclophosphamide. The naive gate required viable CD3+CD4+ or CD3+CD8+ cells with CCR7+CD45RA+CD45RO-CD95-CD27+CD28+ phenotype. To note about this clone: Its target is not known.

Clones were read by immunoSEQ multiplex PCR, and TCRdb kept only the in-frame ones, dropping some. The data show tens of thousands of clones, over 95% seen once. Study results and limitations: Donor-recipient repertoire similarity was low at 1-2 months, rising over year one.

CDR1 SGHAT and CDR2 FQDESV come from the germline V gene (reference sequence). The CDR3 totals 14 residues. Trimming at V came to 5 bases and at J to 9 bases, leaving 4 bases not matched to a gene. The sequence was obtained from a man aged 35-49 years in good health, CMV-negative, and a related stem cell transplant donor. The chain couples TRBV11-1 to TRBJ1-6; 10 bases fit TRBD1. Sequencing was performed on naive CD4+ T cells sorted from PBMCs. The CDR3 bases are TGTGCCAGCAGCACCAGGACAGGGGGTTCACCCCTCCACTTT. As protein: CASSTRTGGSPLHF.